Below, 23 T cell receptor beta chains from the same sample are listed, as sequenced in a study of blood T cell repertoires in COVID-19. Measured with immunoSEQ multiplex PCR; TCRdb has only the in-frame clones, and not every one. The data show some 110,000 clones, about four fifths seen once. Input material: peripheral blood. These receptors were obtained from a woman in her 70s with acute or convalescent COVID-19.

The genes are TRBV6-5 and TRBJ2-7; TRBD1 agrees at 8 bases. The CDR3 consists of 15 residues. Germline CDR1 MNHEY, CDR2 SVGAGI. The trim removed 5 bases at V and 2 bases at J, leaving 8 bases unmatched. Written as DNA, the CDR3 is TGTGCCAGCAGTCGGAGAGGACAGGGTCCCTACGAGCAGTACTTC. Translated: CASSRRGQGPYEQYF.

The chain combines TRBV10-1 with TRBJ2-2; 8 bases align to TRBD1. The CDR3 is 13 residues long. With V trimmed by 4 bases and J by 6 bases, 1 base remained unmatched. CDR1 WNHNN and CDR2 SYGVQD come from the germline V gene (reference sequence). This chain's CDR3 is CASSATGAGELFF. The CDR3 coding sequence is TGCGCCAGCAGTGCGACAGGGGCCGGGGAGCTGTTTTTT.

The chain carries TRBV5-6 and TRBJ1-1; TRBD1 might be the D (6 bases). CDR1 SGHDT and CDR2 YYEEEE come from the germline V gene. The CDR3 runs 14 residues. Trimming pared 7 bases from V and 0 bases from J, leaving 13 bases between. CDR3 DNA: TGTGCCAGCGCCCTTACAGGGATGAACACTGAAGCTTTCTTT. Translating gives CASALTGMNTEAFF. Complete variable domain (other parts from reference TRBV5-6 and TRBJ1-1): DAGVTQSPTHLIKTRGQQVTLRCSPKSGHDTVSWYQQALGQGPQFIFQYYEEEERQRGNFPDRFSGHQFPNYSSELNVNALLLGDSALYLCASALTGMNTEAFFGQGTRLTVV.

V is TRBV6-2 or TRBV6-3 and J is TRBJ1-2; TRBD1 is a possible D gene (5 bases). Germline V lookup: CDR1 MNHEY, CDR2 SVGEGT. V was clipped by 5 bases and J by 7 bases, with 17 bases between them. The CDR3 covers 14 residues. The CDR3 here is CASSPGGQVSGYTF. CDR3 in DNA: TGTGCCAGCAGTCCAGGTGGACAAGTCAGTGGCTACACCTTC.

This chain links TRBV7-8 with TRBJ1-2; TRBD1 agrees at 7 bases. The CDR3 is 14 residues long. The J segment lost 2 bases and the V segment lost 1 base, leaving 1 base of the junction unmatched. Germline CDR1 is SGHVS and CDR2 is FQNEAQ. DNA for the CDR3: TGTGCCAGCAGCTTAGGGGACAGAAACTATGGCTACACCTTC. This translates into CASSLGDRNYGYTF.

The chain couples TRBV28 to TRBJ2-6, with D perhaps matching TRBD1 (5 bases). Germline V gene data show CDR1 as MDHEN and CDR2 as SYDVKM. V was pared by 7 bases and J by 0 bases, with 13 bases between. The CDR3 length is 16 residues. CDR3 coding DNA: TGTGCCAGCACTGGGATGGGGCGCTCTGGGGCCAACGTCCTGACTTTC. Translation: CASTGMGRSGANVLTF. The whole variable domain, filled in from reference TRBV28 and TRBJ2-6, reads DVKVTQSSRYLVKRTGEKVFLECVQDMDHENMFWYRQDPGLGLRLIYFSYDVKMKEKGDIPEGYSVSREKKERFSLILESASTNQTSMYLCASTGMGRSGANVLTFGAGSRLTVL.

Only a few counts were recorded for this clone. The rearrangement joins TRBV24-1 to TRBJ2-2, with 8 positions matching TRBD1. The V segment lost 2 bases and the J segment 1 base; nucleotides outside the gene matches: 5. The CDR3 sequence is 17 residues long. Germline loops: CDR1 KGHDR, CDR2 SFDVKD. CDR3 sequence (DNA): TGTGCCACCAGTGATTCCACCGGGACAGGGAACACCGGGGAGCTGTTTTTT. Encoded protein: CATSDSTGTGNTGELFF.

The gene calls are TRBV9 and TRBJ2-1; no definite D call. The CDR3 contains 15 residues. Between the trimmed V and J ends, which lost 0 bases and 3 bases, there was a span of 10 bases. CDR1 is SGDLS, CDR2 YYNGEE, per germline. CDR3 DNA: TGTGCCAGCAGCGTAGTGGGTCTAGACTACAATGAGCAGTTCTTC. Translated: CASSVVGLDYNEQFF.

The table lists this clone with a count of one. This chain uses TRBV11-3 with TRBJ2-1; perhaps TRBD2 as D (5 bases). The CDR3 spans 14 residues. The germline CDR1 and CDR2 sequences are SGHNT and YENEEA. V lost 1 base and J lost 9, with 13 bases in between. The DNA of the CDR3 is TGTGCCAGCAGCTTAGGTTCTAGCAACACTGAGCAGTTCTTC. This sequence encodes CASSLGSSNTEQFF.

This rearrangement joins TRBV7-2 to TRBJ1-1; possible D gene TRBD1, 6 bases. V lost 1 base and J 0 bases, leaving 9 bases between the germline ends. In germline, CDR1 is SGHTA, CDR2 FQGNSA. The CDR3 length is 15 residues. CDR3 DNA: TGTGCCAGCAGCTTAGAGGGGACATTGAACACTGAAGCTTTCTTT. Amino acid sequence: CASSLEGTLNTEAFF.

The chain links TRBV30 to TRBJ1-1; 7 nucleotides align to TRBD1. J gave up 1 base and V 2 bases, and 4 bases lay outside the gene matches. This CDR3 region has 14 residues. The germline gives CDR1 GTSNPN, CDR2 SVGIG (reference sequence). The CDR3 is CAWSPGTANTEAFF. In DNA, the CDR3 is TGTGCCTGGAGTCCCGGGACAGCGAACACTGAAGCTTTCTTT.

CDR3 protein: CASSEGPPLNYGYTF. The CDR3 nucleotides read TGTGCCAGCAGTGAGGGGCCTCCCTTAAACTATGGCTACACCTTC. The rearrangement uses TRBV2 and TRBJ1-2; maybe TRBD1 (5 bases). Germline CDR1 and CDR2: SNHLY and FYNNEI. V dropped 3 bases and J dropped 2 bases, with 13 bases sitting between them. CDR3 length: 15 amino acids.

V and J are TRBV6-5 and TRBJ1-1, with D unresolved. The CDR3 spans 13 residues. Germline CDR1 and CDR2: MNHEY and SVGAGI. V was clipped by 7 bases and J by 2 bases, with 11 bases between them. CDR3: CASIRAGNTEAFF. The DNA of the CDR3 is TGTGCCAGCATTAGGGCGGGAAACACTGAAGCTTTCTTT.

CDR3 DNA sequence: TGTGCCAGCAGCTTTAAGTTTGGAGGCGCGGGAGCGGGCGCGAACACCGGGGAGCTGTTTTTT. The encoded protein is CASSFKFGGAGAGANTGELFF. This chain connects TRBV7-8 to TRBJ2-2, with 7 positions matching TRBD2. This CDR3 region has 21 residues. Trimming removed 3 bases from V and 0 bases from J; junction bases left unmatched: 19. The germline gives CDR1 SGHVS, CDR2 FQNEAQ.

The rearrangement joins TRBV19 to TRBJ1-5, with a tentative D call TRBD1 (6 bases). The germline V gene has CDR1 LNHDA and CDR2 SQIVND (reference sequence). V lost 2 bases to trimming and J lost 2 bases, with 16 bases between them. The CDR3 has 17 amino acids. Here the CDR3 DNA reads TGTGCCAGTAGTATACTACAGGGTCTGCGGGGCAATCAGCCCCAGCATTTT. Translated, it gives CASSILQGLRGNQPQHF.

The chain joins TRBV10-3 to TRBJ1-1; D is possibly TRBD1 (6 bases). The CDR3 loop spans 15 amino acids. Germline V gene sequence: CDR1 ENHRY, CDR2 SYGVKD. The V and J ends lost 3 bases and 1 base respectively, with 12 bases between them. This CDR3 is CAISDGQNWNTEAFF. The CDR3 DNA follows: TGTGCCATCAGTGACGGACAGAACTGGAACACTGAAGCTTTCTTT.

This clone has just a few counts. The chain is built from TRBV29-1 and TRBJ2-2; 7 bases match TRBD2. In germline, CDR1 is SQVTM, CDR2 ANQGSEA. CDR3 size: 13 residues. Unmatched junction bases numbered 9, after V lost 8 bases and J lost 6 bases. The CDR3 sequence is CSIGTIWSGELFF. For the CDR3, the DNA is TGCAGCATCGGGACTATTTGGTCCGGGGAGCTGTTTTTT.

The table lists this clone with a count of one. The chain recombines TRBV5-4 with TRBJ1-2; D is perhaps TRBD1 (5 bases). The CDR3 sequence is 14 residues long. Germline-derived CDR1 and CDR2 are SGHNT and YYREEE (reference sequence). Between the trimmed V and J ends, which lost 4 bases and 2 bases, there was a span of 12 bases. Written as DNA, the CDR3 is TGTGCCAGCAGCGCCCAGGGATCAAACTATGGCTACACCTTC. Amino acid sequence: CASSAQGSNYGYTF.

This chain links TRBV27 with TRBJ1-1, with TRBD1 matching over 7 bases. In germline, CDR1 is MNHEY, CDR2 SMNVEV (reference sequence). The V segment lost 6 bases and the J segment 6 bases; nucleotides outside the gene matches: 4. The CDR3 loop spans 12 amino acids. The CDR3 DNA follows: TGTGCCAGCAGAACAGGGGCGGCTGAAGCTTTCTTT. Its translation is CASRTGAAEAFF.

This clone has just a few counts. The chain couples TRBV6-5 to TRBJ1-2; perhaps TRBD1 as D (5 bases). The ends were cut back, 6 bases at V and 7 bases at J, with 12 bases in the middle. The CDR3 extends over 12 amino acids. Germline CDR1 is MNHEY and CDR2 is SVGAGI. The CDR3 region is CASRMGGGGYTF. CDR3 DNA sequence: TGTGCCAGCAGGATGGGGGGTGGTGGCTACACCTTC.

This chain connects TRBV2 to TRBJ1-5; D ambiguous. Trimming took 6 bases from V and 3 from J, leaving 9 bases between them. Germline V gene lookup returns CDR1 SNHLY and CDR2 FYNNEI. This CDR3 is built from 13 residues. This CDR3 reads CASRSGINQPQHF. DNA of the CDR3: TGTGCCAGCAGATCAGGAATCAATCAGCCCCAGCATTTT.

The J gene is TRBJ2-3, the V gene TRBV7-8; TRBD2 might be the D (6 bases). Trimming took off 1 base at V and 3 bases at J, with 11 bases between the two ends. Germline CDR1 and CDR2: SGHVS and FQNEAQ. The CDR3 spans 15 residues. In DNA, the CDR3 is TGTGCCAGCAGCTTAGGGGACTTTAAAACAGATACGCAGTATTTT. This sequence encodes CASSLGDFKTDTQYF.

The V call is TRBV7-9, the J call TRBJ1-6; possibly TRBD1 for D (6 bases). V gave up 5 bases and J gave up 2 bases, with 10 bases separating them. This CDR3 region has 15 residues. The V gene's germline CDR1 is SEHNR and CDR2 FQNEAQ (reference sequence). This CDR3 reads CASSTDRTYNSPLHF. The CDR3 region has the DNA TGTGCCAGCAGCACGGACAGAACCTATAATTCACCCCTCCACTTT.